The rows below give T cell receptor beta chains drawn from one sample of a study of T cell clones after liver transplantation. Here immunoSEQ multiplex PCR was the method, and the copy in TCRdb shows in-frame clones only, minus some. The table includes about 51,000 clones, roughly 90% detected once. The sample in question was CD8+ T cells from blood, obtained 12 months after liver transplant. The receptors were sampled from a human patient who received a liver transplant. Some of the T cells may derive from the graft donor. Both conserved end residues are part of each CDR3. Each record gives: V gene, clone size, J gene, D gene, CDR3 DNA, CDR3 protein. D genes are given only for firm matches. Only some rows state a clone size, as once, few, many or a class for expanded clones.

TRBV4-1,once,TRBJ2-3,TRBD2,TGCGCCAGCAGCCAAGAGGGACTAGGTTTTGGTACGCAGTATTTT,CASSQEGLGFGTQYF
TRBV7-9,few,TRBJ2-1,-,TGTGCCAGCAGCCCACGGGAGCGGAGCTCCTACAATGAGCAGTTCTTC,CASSPRERSSYNEQFF
TRBV9,few,TRBJ2-5,TRBD2,TGTGCCAGCAGCGTAGGAAGCGGGAGGAGTGAGACCCAGTACTTC,CASSVGSGRSETQYF
TRBV14,-,TRBJ1-1,-,TGTGCCAGCAGCCAGACGGTGAACACTGAAGCTTTCTTT,CASSQTVNTEAFF
TRBV14,-,TRBJ1-2,TRBD1,TGTGCCAGCAGCTTTCAGGGGGAACTTCTTAACTATGGCTACACCTTC,CASSFQGELLNYGYTF
TRBV28,-,TRBJ2-2,-,TGTGCCAGCAGCCAAAACACCGGGGAGCTGTTTTTT,CASSQNTGELFF
TRBV14,-,TRBJ2-1,-,TGTGCCAGCAGCCACGGGAGCCGGAGGTACAATGAGCAGTTCTTC,CASSHGSRRYNEQFF
TRBV5-5,-,TRBJ2-3,TRBD2,TGTGCCAGCAGCCTCGGACTAGTCACAGATACGCAGTATTTT,CASSLGLVTDTQYF
TRBV28,few,TRBJ1-2,-,TGTGCCTCCAGCAGCGGCTATGGCTACACCTTC,CASSSGYGYTF
TRBV19,once,TRBJ2-3,-,TGTGCCAGTAGTGTCTCCGGGACCCCTGGAGATACGCAGTATTTT,CASSVSGTPGDTQYF
TRBV5-6,-,TRBJ2-1,-,TGTGCCAGCAGACCACAGGGTGGGAATGAGCAGTTCTTC,CASRPQGGNEQFF
TRBV28,few,TRBJ1-4,-,TGTGCCAGCAGTTTATCGGGCGCCTTCCGGAATGAAAAACTGTTTTTT,CASSLSGAFRNEKLFF
TRBV4-1,-,TRBJ2-7,TRBD2,TGCGCCAGCAGCCACTCCGGCGGGAGCTACGAGCAGTACTTC,CASSHSGGSYEQYF
TRBV27,once,TRBJ2-7,-,TGTGCCAGCTCACCGGGACGTCTCTACGAGCAGTACTTC,CASSPGRLYEQYF
TRBV12-5,-,TRBJ2-1,TRBD2,TGTGCTAGTGAAAAACTAGCGGGAGGGGGGAATGAGCAGTTCTTC,CASEKLAGGGNEQFF
TRBV10-3,-,TRBJ2-7,-,TGTGCCATCAGTCCTGCCGTTACCTACGAGCAGTACTTC,CAISPAVTYEQYF
TRBV6-5,-,TRBJ1-1,TRBD1,TGTGCCAGCAGTTACGGGACAGGGGGCGAAGCTTTCTTT,CASSYGTGGEAFF
TRBV30,-,TRBJ1-2,-,TGTGCCTGGAGTGTAGCGGGGGAGGGCTACACCTTC,CAWSVAGEGYTF
TRBV19,-,TRBJ2-1,-,TGTGCCAGTAGCCTCTACAATGAGCAGTTCTTC,CASSLYNEQFF
TRBV7-9,-,TRBJ1-4,TRBD1,TGTGCCAGCAGCTCTACCCCCCGGGACAGGGATAGTGAAAAACTGTTTTTT,CASSSTPRDRDSEKLFF
TRBV18,few,TRBJ2-5,TRBD2,TGTGCCAGCTCACCTACTCTAGCGGGAGTTCGAGAGACCCAGTACTTC,CASSPTLAGVRETQYF
TRBV5-4,few,TRBJ2-7,-,TGTGCCAGCAGCGCTACGGACTCTATGGAGCAGTACTTC,CASSATDSMEQYF
TRBV27,-,TRBJ1-5,-,TGTGCCAGCAGCCTAAGGGGGGGCAATCAGCCCCAGCATTTT,CASSLRGGNQPQHF
TRBV7-8,-,TRBJ1-1,-,TGTGCCAGCAGCTCAGGAGGTATGTGGCCTGAAGCTTTCTTT,CASSSGGMWPEAFF
TRBV18,-,TRBJ1-1,-,TGTGCCAGCTCACCGGTTTACGAAAACACTGAAGCTTTCTTT,CASSPVYENTEAFF
TRBV9,few,TRBJ1-1,-,TGTGCCAGCAGCGTAGGTCCGGCAACTGAAGCTTTCTTT,CASSVGPATEAFF
TRBV27,-,TRBJ1-5,-,TGTGCCAGCAGTTTGACGCAGTCTAGGCCCAATCAGCCCCAGCATTTT,CASSLTQSRPNQPQHF
TRBV29-1,-,TRBJ2-1,TRBD2,TGCAGCGTTGAAGGGACTAGCGGGAGCCAGTCCTACAATGAGCAGTTCTTC,CSVEGTSGSQSYNEQFF
TRBV9,-,TRBJ2-2,-,TGTGCCAGCAGCCCATGGGGGCTTAAGGGGCCGGAGCTGTTTTTT,CASSPWGLKGPELFF
TRBV19,once,TRBJ1-5,-,TGTGCCAGTAAGGAGGACAGATTCCTTAGCAATCAGCCCCAGCATTTT,CASKEDRFLSNQPQHF
TRBV7-9,once,TRBJ2-1,TRBD1,TGTGCCAGCAGCTCGATTCCGGGACAGGGGAATTCCTACAATGAGCAGTTCTTC,CASSSIPGQGNSYNEQFF
TRBV27,-,TRBJ2-1,-,TGTGCCAGCAATACAGGGTGGGACAATGAGCAGTTCTTC,CASNTGWDNEQFF
TRBV6-5,-,TRBJ2-1,TRBD1,TGTGCCAGCAGTTCTACAGGGGGTATGGATGAGCAGTTCTTC,CASSSTGGMDEQFF
TRBV29-1,-,TRBJ1-2,TRBD1,TGCAGCGTTCTCACAGGGGCGAGGGGCTACACCTTC,CSVLTGARGYTF
TRBV18,-,TRBJ2-2,-,TGTGCCAGCTCAAAGGACACCGGGGAGCTGTTTTTT,CASSKDTGELFF
TRBV28,-,TRBJ1-5,-,TGTGCCAGCAGTGACAGGACCGGAAGCAATCAGCCCCAGCATTTT,CASSDRTGSNQPQHF
TRBV28,-,TRBJ1-4,-,TGTGCCAGCAGCCCACTCTTGACGGGCTTTAATGAAAAACTGTTTTTT,CASSPLLTGFNEKLFF
TRBV27,-,TRBJ2-7,-,TGTGCCAGCAGTGAGAGCGGTGTCTACGAGCAGTACTTC,CASSESGVYEQYF
TRBV29-1,-,TRBJ2-1,-,TGCAGCGTTGAAGTCCCCACTGACAATGAGCAGTTCTTC,CSVEVPTDNEQFF
TRBV27,-,TRBJ2-2,TRBD2,TGTGCCAGCAGTTTATTGTGGGGGGGTCCGAACACCGGGGAGCTGTTTTTT,CASSLLWGGPNTGELFF
TRBV28,-,TRBJ2-7,-,TGTGCCAGCAGTTTATGGAAGACGCGTCAGTACTTC,CASSLWKTRQYF
TRBV5-1,-,TRBJ2-7,-,TGCGCCAGCAGCGTAATGAACGAGCAGTACTTC,CASSVMNEQYF
TRBV7-6,-,TRBJ2-7,-,TGTGCCAGCAGCCCAGAGGGACCGAACTACGAGCAGTACTTC,CASSPEGPNYEQYF
TRBV27,-,TRBJ2-1,-,TGTGCCAGCAGTTTGGGAGGAAGGGGGCAGTTCTTC,CASSLGGRGQFF
TRBV27,-,TRBJ1-1,-,TGTGCCAGCAGTTTCAGGGAGAACACTGAAGCTTTCTTT,CASSFRENTEAFF
TRBV5-4,-,TRBJ2-1,-,TGTGCCAGCAGCTTCTATATGGGTGTCGAGCAGTTCTTC,CASSFYMGVEQFF
TRBV29-1,-,TRBJ1-1,-,TGCAGCGTTGACTCAGACGGGGCCATGAACACTGAAGCTTTCTTT,CSVDSDGAMNTEAFF
TRBV6-4,-,TRBJ2-7,-,TGTGCCAGCAGGGACTTCTACGAGCAGTACTTC,CASRDFYEQYF
TRBV9,-,TRBJ1-2,TRBD1,TGTGCCAGCAGCCAGGGGACAGCATATGGCTACACCTTC,CASSQGTAYGYTF
TRBV5-1,few,TRBJ2-7,-,TGCGCCAGCAGCTCCCCGTCCTACGAGCAGTACTTC,CASSSPSYEQYF
TRBV28,few,TRBJ2-7,-,TGTGCCAGCAGTTTAACTGCTGGGGCCGGAGGAACCTACGAGCAGTACTTC,CASSLTAGAGGTYEQYF
TRBV4-3,-,TRBJ2-1,TRBD1,TGCGCCAGCAGCCAAGATCGTGAGACAGGGGGCTACAATGAGCAGTTCTTC,CASSQDRETGGYNEQFF
TRBV4-1,-,TRBJ2-7,-,TGCGCCAGCAGCCAGGCCCGGGAGCAGTACTTC,CASSQAREQYF
TRBV4-2,-,TRBJ1-1,-,TGTGCCAGCAGCCGCGGCACTGAAGCTTTCTTT,CASSRGTEAFF